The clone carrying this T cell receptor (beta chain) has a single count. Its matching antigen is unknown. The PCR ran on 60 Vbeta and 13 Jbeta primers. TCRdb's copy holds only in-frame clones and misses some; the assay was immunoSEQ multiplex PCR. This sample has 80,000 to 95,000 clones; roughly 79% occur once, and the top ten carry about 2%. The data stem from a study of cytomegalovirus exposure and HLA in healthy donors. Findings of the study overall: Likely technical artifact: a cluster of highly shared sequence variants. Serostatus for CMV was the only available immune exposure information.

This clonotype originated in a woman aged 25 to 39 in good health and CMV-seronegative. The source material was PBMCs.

CDR3 residues: CASSLETSTDTQYF. The DNA of the CDR3 is TGCGCCAGCAGCTTAGAGACTAGCACAGATACGCAGTATTTT. The rearrangement links TRBV5-1 to TRBJ2-3; D unresolved. CDR1 and CDR2 from the germline V gene are SGHRS and YFSETQ. Trimming stripped 2 bases from V and 0 bases from J, with 7 bases between. The CDR3 has 14 residues.